This TCR beta chain was profiled in a study of breast tumors, draining lymph nodes, adjacent tissues. TCRdb independently ran MiXCR on the multiplex PCR reads; one entry per CDR3 protein. The sample consists of about 300,000 distinct CDR3 sequences, 30% of them appearing once. In its sample, this clonotype was seen many times. The length of the CDR3 is 15 residues. V dropped 3 bases and J dropped 5 bases, with 13 bases sitting between them. CDR1 and CDR2 from the germline V gene are SNHLY and FYNNEI. Breast cancer patients provided tissue from their axillary draining lymph nodes. The gene calls are TRBV2 and TRBJ2-2; D possibly corresponds to TRBD1 (6 bases). The specimen sequenced was axillary lymph node tissue. The sequence was obtained from a female donor with breast cancer. Some clones in this sample may be carry-over from other donors' samples. The CDR3 is CASSETQGLTGELFF. Here the CDR3 DNA reads TGTGCCAGCAGTGAGACACAGGGTTTAACCGGGGAGCTGTTTTTT.